A single sample is the source of the 14 T cell receptor beta chains below, sequenced in a study of blood T cell repertoires in COVID-19. Profiling relied on immunoSEQ multiplex PCR, and the TCRdb table lists in-frame clones only, not all of them. The table lists about 210,000 clones, around 82% of them singletons. Specimen: peripheral blood. These TCRs come from a woman aged 40 to 55 with acute or convalescent COVID-19.

The chain has TRBV29-1 and TRBJ2-7; D possibly corresponds to TRBD1 (5 bases). The V end was cut by 1 base, the J end by 2 bases, with 12 bases between. The CDR3 consists of 14 residues. The V gene's germline CDR1 is SQVTM and CDR2 ANQGSEA. This CDR3 reads CSVEGIQDTYEQYF. CDR3 DNA sequence: TGCAGCGTTGAAGGTATCCAGGACACCTACGAGCAGTACTTC.

This sequence joins TRBV7-2 and TRBJ1-2; 7 nucleotides align to TRBD1. CDR3 length: 16 residues. Per germline, CDR1 SGHTA and CDR2 FQGNSA. V dropped 4 bases and J dropped 3; count of bases not matched to a gene: 11. CDR3 in amino acids: CASSSKSTGPYYGYTF. Written as DNA, the CDR3 is TGTGCCAGCAGCTCAAAATCGACAGGGCCCTACTATGGCTACACCTTC.

The chain employs TRBV12-5 and TRBJ2-2; no clear D gene. Deletions cut 4 bases from V and 3 bases from J, with 12 bases between. The CDR3 is 15 amino acids. The germline V gene encodes CDR1 LGHNT and CDR2 FRNRAP. CDR3 bases: TGTGCTAGTGGTTCACATCCAGAATACACCGGGGAGCTGTTTTTT. This translates into CASGSHPEYTGELFF.

V and J are TRBV3-1 (or the pseudogene TRBV3-2) and TRBJ2-1, with 8 bases that match TRBD2. The germline gives CDR1 LGHDT, CDR2 YNNKEL (reference sequence). The CDR3 loop spans 16 amino acids. Losses at the gene ends were 5 bases for V and 5 bases for J; bases not matched to a gene: 11. The CDR3 coding sequence is TGTGCCAGCAGCAAAGCGGTGGCACTAGCGGACAATGAGCAGTTCTTC. Its translation is CASSKAVALADNEQFF.

The genes are TRBV5-1 and TRBJ2-5; D not certain. CDR3 length: 15 amino acids. Germline CDR1 SGHRS, CDR2 YFSETQ. The V and J ends lost 0 bases and 2 bases respectively, with 11 bases between them. The CDR3 here is CASSLGANRQETQYF. DNA for the CDR3: TGCGCCAGCAGCTTGGGCGCAAACAGACAAGAGACCCAGTACTTC.

The genes are TRBV29-1 and TRBJ2-7; weak D call: TRBD2 (5 bases). Trimming cost V 1 base and J 5 bases, with 12 bases left between them. Per germline, CDR1 SQVTM and CDR2 ANQGSEA. The CDR3 runs to 13 residues. This CDR3 reads CSVEAPNGDEQYF. The CDR3 coding sequence is TGCAGCGTTGAAGCTCCCAACGGGGACGAGCAGTACTTC.

The chain combines TRBV14 with TRBJ1-4, with D uncertain. The germline CDR1 and CDR2 sequences are SGHDN and FVKESK. CDR3 length equals 16 residues. V lost 0 bases, J lost 8 bases, and 16 bases lay in between. CDR3 DNA sequence: TGTGCCAGCAGCCAAGAAGGTGGCAGGATCTGGGAAAAACTGTTTTTT. Amino acids: CASSQEGGRIWEKLFF. Full variable domain (missing parts from reference TRBV14 and TRBJ1-4): EAGVTQFPSHSVIEKGQTVTLRCDPISGHDNLYWYRRVMGKEIKFLLHFVKESKQDESGMPNNRFLAERTGGTYSTLKVQPAELEDSGVYFCASSQEGGRIWEKLFFGSGTQLSVL.

This clone has a handful of counts. This rearrangement joins TRBV29-1 to TRBJ1-1, with D possibly TRBD1 on 6 matching bases. CDR1 and CDR2 from the germline V gene are SQVTM and ANQGSEA. The CDR3 contains 13 residues. V was shortened by 7 bases and J by 1 base, with 13 bases between the two germline ends. The chain's CDR3 is CSAGRGRNTEAFF. The CDR3 region has the DNA TGCAGCGCCGGGAGGGGGAGGAACACTGAAGCTTTCTTT.

V is TRBV3-1 (or the pseudogene TRBV3-2) and J is TRBJ2-1; 12 positions agree with TRBD2. CDR3 length: 19 amino acids. The J segment lost 0 bases and the V segment lost 4 bases, leaving 10 bases of the junction unmatched. Germline CDR1 and CDR2: LGHDT and YNNKEL (reference sequence). CDR3 residues: CASSRQLAGGISSYNEQFF. The CDR3 coding sequence is TGTGCCAGCAGCCGGCAACTAGCGGGGGGTATAAGCTCCTACAATGAGCAGTTCTTC.

J is TRBJ1-2 and V is TRBV6-5, with TRBD1 identical over 7 bases. This CDR3 contains 15 residues. Germline CDR1 MNHEY, CDR2 SVGAGI. V lost 5 bases and J lost 3; bases outside the gene matches: 9. CDR3 amino acids: CASSPGTVLDYGYTF. For the CDR3, the DNA is TGTGCCAGCAGTCCCGGGACAGTCCTGGACTATGGCTACACCTTC.

The gene calls are TRBV3-1 (or the pseudogene TRBV3-2) and TRBJ2-7; D may be TRBD1 (6 bases). The germline V and J ends were trimmed by 4 bases and 5 bases, with 21 bases remaining between them. Germline assignment: CDR1 LGHDT and CDR2 YNNKEL (reference sequence). The CDR3 has 16 residues. The CDR3 sequence: CASSPRRRGNSHEQYF. CDR3 nucleotide sequence: TGTGCCAGCAGCCCGCGGCGCAGGGGCAATTCCCACGAGCAGTACTTC.

On this clone: This sample also contains other DNA sequences that code for the same CDR3. The CDR3 protein is CASSQGQGWANYGYTF. CDR3 sequence (DNA): TGTGCCAGCAGCCAAGGACAGGGATGGGCTAACTATGGCTACACCTTC. This chain connects TRBV14 to TRBJ1-2, with TRBD1 matching over 7 bases. The trim removed 1 base at V and 0 bases at J, leaving 5 bases unmatched. In germline, CDR1 is SGHDN, CDR2 FVKESK. The CDR3 is 16 residues long.

The rearrangement joins TRBV2 to TRBJ2-3; D is uncertain. The V end was cut by 7 bases, the J end by 7 bases, with 12 bases between. The germline V gene has CDR1 SNHLY and CDR2 FYNNEI. The CDR3 contains 12 residues. The CDR3 reads CASTLGSYTQYF. For the CDR3, the DNA is TGTGCCAGCACCCTAGGCTCCTATACGCAGTATTTT.

This clone was seen only a few times. CDR3 in amino acids: CASRSLFRTRDKGYTF. CDR3 coding DNA: TGTGCCAGCAGGAGTTTATTTAGGACACGAGATAAAGGCTACACCTTC. J is TRBJ1-2 and V is TRBV4-2, with a tentative D call TRBD1 (5 bases). Trimming stripped 6 bases from V and 8 bases from J, with 25 bases between. CDR1 LGHNA and CDR2 YNFKEQ come from the germline V gene. This CDR3 is 16 amino acids long.